The 32 T cell receptor beta chains in this list originate from one sample, sequenced in a study of response to subunit inactivated influenza vaccine. TCRdb fed the RT-PCR reads into MiXCR, producing one record per CDR3 protein. The data contain around 760,000 distinct CDR3 sequences, 11% to 15% of them singletons. The sequencing here drew on PBMCs from blood, taken roughly 2 weeks before vaccination. Receptor source: a man aged 50 or older who received an inactivated influenza vaccine.

This clonotype has a handful of counts. The CDR3 coding sequence is TGTGCCAGCAGTGGACGGGGGGGAGTGCCAGATACGCAGTATTTT. Its translation: CASSGRGGVPDTQYF. V is TRBV12-3 or TRBV12-4 and J is TRBJ2-3, with 8 nucleotides matching TRBD2. V was clipped by 5 bases and J by 4 bases; unmatched bases: 8. The CDR3 extends over 15 amino acids.

The chain couples TRBV6-2 or TRBV6-3 to TRBJ2-1; TRBD1 matches 7 bases. The ends lost 9 bases at V and 3 bases at J; junction bases unmatched: 8. Germline values: CDR1 MNHEY, CDR2 SVGEGT. The CDR3 runs to 14 residues. In DNA form, the CDR3 reads TGTGCCAGGGAAGTGAGACAGGGCTACAATGAGCAGTTCTTC. This encodes CAREVRQGYNEQFF.

This chain joins TRBV6-1 and TRBJ2-7; no clear D gene. The CDR3 is 14 amino acids. In germline, CDR1 is MNHNS, CDR2 SASEGT. Between the trimmed V and J ends, which lost 4 bases and 2 bases, there was a span of 12 bases. CDR3 protein: CASSALDPTYEQYF. In DNA form, the CDR3 reads TGTGCCAGCAGTGCCCTCGACCCTACCTACGAGCAGTACTTC.

The chain combines TRBV11-1 with TRBJ2-6, with 10 bases matching TRBD1. CDR1 is SGHAT and CDR2 is FQDESV in the germline V gene (reference sequence). V gave up 2 bases and J gave up 0 bases; unmatched junction bases: 7. This CDR3 is 19 amino acids long. The CDR3 loop is CASSLPGTGALSGANVLTF. In DNA form, the CDR3 reads TGTGCCAGCAGCTTACCCGGGACAGGGGCTCTCTCTGGGGCCAACGTCCTGACTTTC.

This clonotype was seen a few times. This chain connects TRBV5-1 to TRBJ1-1, with D unresolved. The CDR3 extends over 14 amino acids. CDR1 and CDR2 (germline): SGHRS, YFSETQ. V lost 0 bases to trimming and J lost 5 bases, with 11 bases between them. DNA of the CDR3: TGCGCCAGCAGCTTGGGTCCCCGGGAGACTGAAGCTTTCTTT. Its translation is CASSLGPRETEAFF.

This clonotype is a singleton in its sample. The V gene is TRBV4-2, the J gene TRBJ2-3; 10 positions match TRBD2. The CDR3 has 16 amino acids. After removal of 7 bases from V and 4 bases from J, the junction contained 11 bases not matched to a gene. Germline V gene data show CDR1 as LGHNA and CDR2 as YNFKEQ. As DNA, the CDR3 is TGTGCCAGCACCGAAGCCCCTAGCGGGAGTGCAGATACGCAGTATTTT. It encodes CASTEAPSGSADTQYF.

The rearrangement links TRBV4-1 to TRBJ1-4; 8 bases match TRBD1. This CDR3 has 16 residues. V dropped 0 bases and J dropped 2; count of bases not matched to a gene: 2. Germline-derived CDR1 and CDR2 are MGHRA and YSYEKL. The CDR3 reads CASSQDRTGTNEKLFF. The CDR3, as DNA: TGCGCCAGCAGCCAAGATAGGACAGGGACTAATGAAAAACTGTTTTTT.

CDR3 sequence reads: CASSLFWTGGDTGELFF. The CDR3, as DNA: TGTGCCAGCAGTTTATTCTGGACAGGGGGAGACACCGGGGAGCTGTTTTTT. This sequence joins TRBV12-3 or TRBV12-4 and TRBJ2-2; 10 nucleotides line up with TRBD1. V shed 2 bases, J shed 3 bases, and the junction held 6 bases outside the gene matches. The CDR3 is 17 residues long.

The J gene is TRBJ2-5, the V gene TRBV12-3 or TRBV12-4; a possible D gene is TRBD1 (6 bases). The CDR3 spans 15 residues. Trimming stripped 3 bases from V and 6 bases from J, with 17 bases between. The CDR3 DNA is TGTGCCAGCAGTTTCCCAGGGGTGCAACAAAAGACCCAGTACTTC. This codes for CASSFPGVQQKTQYF.

This chain joins TRBV11-2 and TRBJ2-1, with 10 bases lining up with TRBD2. The tail of the sequence fits TRBJ2-7 better, so the J call may be wrong. The germline V gene encodes CDR1 SGHAT and CDR2 FQNNGV. The CDR3 covers 19 residues. CDR3 region: CASSYRPGLAMLSYNEQYF. The CDR3 DNA sequence: TGTGCCAGCAGCTACAGACCGGGACTAGCGATGCTGTCCTACAATGAGCAGTACTTC.

This clonotype was detected a few times. This rearrangement joins TRBV20-1 to TRBJ2-1; 11 bases map to TRBD2. J gave up 1 base and V 1 base, and 9 bases lay outside the gene matches. CDR3 length equals 18 residues. Germline V gives CDR1 DFQATT, CDR2 SNEGSKA (reference sequence). CDR3 region: CSARAPLAGEGSYNEQFF. Here the CDR3 DNA reads TGCAGTGCTAGAGCGCCACTAGCGGGAGAGGGATCCTACAATGAGCAGTTCTTC.

This clonotype was picked up a small number of times. The CDR3 nucleotides read TGCAGCGTTGAAACGGGTAGGGGCTATGGCTACACCTTC. Its translation is CSVETGRGYGYTF. The chain uses TRBV29-1 and TRBJ1-2; TRBD1 is a possible D gene (5 bases). Deletions cut 2 bases from V and 4 bases from J, with 11 bases between. This CDR3 contains 13 residues. The V gene's germline CDR1 is SQVTM and CDR2 ANQGSEA.

V and J are TRBV9 and TRBJ2-1, with a weak D call TRBD2 (6 bases). The germline gives CDR1 SGDLS, CDR2 YYNGEE. The CDR3 loop spans 15 amino acids. Trimming removed 1 base at V and 6 bases at J, with 14 bases between. CDR3 loop: CASSVTTGATNEQFF. The CDR3 nucleotides read TGTGCCAGCAGCGTAACAACGGGAGCGACCAATGAGCAGTTCTTC.

In its sample, this clonotype was seen a few times. The rearrangement joins TRBV28 to TRBJ2-7; D call uncertain. V was clipped by 6 bases and J by 5 bases, with 17 bases between them. Germline V lookup: CDR1 MDHEN, CDR2 SYDVKM. There are 14 residues in the CDR3. The CDR3 DNA is TGTGCCAGCAGCCACCGCCCGGGTTGGGACGAGCAGTACTTC. As protein: CASSHRPGWDEQYF.

The V and J genes are TRBV29-1 and TRBJ1-2; 7 bases agree with TRBD1. This CDR3 has 16 amino acids. Germline V lookup: CDR1 SQVTM, CDR2 ANQGSEA. V lost 6 bases to trimming and J lost 1 base; unmatched junction nucleotides: 14. CDR3 nucleotide sequence: TGCAGCGTGGGACAGAGTCGAATGCAGGTTAACTATGGCTACACCTTC. Residues: CSVGQSRMQVNYGYTF. Full variable domain (remainder filled in from reference TRBV29-1 and TRBJ1-2): SAVISQKPSRDICQRGTSLTIQCQVDSQVTMMFWYRQQPGQSLTLIATANQGSEATYESGFVIDKFPISRPNLTFSTLTVSNMSPEDSSIYLCSVGQSRMQVNYGYTFGSGTRLTVV.

The chain uses TRBV11-2 and TRBJ1-2; 8 bases are a match to TRBD1. Germline assignment: CDR1 SGHAT and CDR2 FQNNGV. CDR3 length: 16 residues. The J segment lost 1 base and the V segment lost 1 base, leaving 5 bases of the junction unmatched. The CDR3 reads CASSLVTGQVNYGYTF. The CDR3 nucleotides read TGTGCCAGCAGCTTAGTAACGGGACAGGTTAACTATGGCTACACCTTC.

This clonotype was recorded a few times. This chain links TRBV5-6 with TRBJ2-1; D gene uncertain. CDR1 is SGHDT and CDR2 is YYEEEE in the germline V gene. Trimming left V 2 bases short and J 2 bases short, with 11 bases between. This CDR3 is built from 15 residues. The chain's CDR3 is CASSFAGTTYNEQFF. DNA of the CDR3: TGTGCCAGCAGCTTCGCAGGCACTACCTACAATGAGCAGTTCTTC.

The chain recombines TRBV11-1 with TRBJ2-1; D might be TRBD1 or TRBD2, each matching 5 bases. The germline V gene has CDR1 SGHAT and CDR2 FQDESV (reference sequence). The V end was cut by 7 bases, the J end by 0 bases, with 22 bases between. This CDR3 has 18 residues. The CDR3 spells CASTPGRRDWGSYNEQFF. For the CDR3, the DNA is TGTGCCAGCACCCCGGGACGGAGAGACTGGGGCTCCTACAATGAGCAGTTCTTC.

The table lists this clonotype with a few counts. The chain joins TRBV15 to TRBJ2-4; 7 bases map to TRBD2. J lost 0 bases, V lost 6 bases, and 5 bases had no gene match. The CDR3 runs to 15 residues. CDR1 and CDR2 (germline): LNHNV, YYDKDF (reference sequence). CDR3 in amino acids: CATRSLAVAKNIQYF. The CDR3 DNA follows: TGTGCCACCAGGAGCCTAGCGGTAGCCAAAAACATTCAGTACTTC.

The table lists this clonotype with a few counts. The chain links TRBV5-1 to TRBJ2-5; D remains unclear. V was cut by 4 bases and J by 1 base, with 8 bases left in between. CDR1 SGHRS and CDR2 YFSETQ come from the germline V gene. CDR3 length: 13 residues. The CDR3 here is CASSTGPQETQYF. In DNA, the CDR3 is TGCGCCAGCAGCACCGGGCCCCAAGAGACCCAGTACTTC. Based on the CDR3 plus reference TRBV5-1 and TRBJ2-5, the full variable domain is KAGVTQTPRYLIKTRGQQVTLSCSPISGHRSVSWYQQTPGQGLQFLFEYFSETQRNKGNFPGRFSGRQFSNSRSEMNVSTLELGDSALYLCASSTGPQETQYFGPGTRLLVL.

The table lists this clonotype with many counts. V usage is TRBV14 and J usage is TRBJ1-2; D gene ambiguous. This CDR3 comprises 13 residues. CDR1 SGHDN and CDR2 FVKESK come from the germline V gene. The V gene lost 1 base and the J gene lost 4 bases, with 7 bases spanning the gap. The CDR3 protein is CASSQARTYGYTF. CDR3 nucleotides: TGTGCCAGCAGCCAAGCGCGGACCTATGGCTACACCTTC.

The chain is built from TRBV4-3 and TRBJ1-6; D is possibly TRBD1 (6 bases). V dropped 2 bases and J dropped 11 bases, with 10 bases sitting between them. The CDR3 runs to 13 residues. Germline V gene data show CDR1 as LGHNA and CDR2 as YSLEER. The chain's CDR3 is CASSQSTGPPLHF. The CDR3 DNA reads as TGCGCCAGCAGCCAATCCACAGGGCCACCCCTCCACTTT.

This clonotype is a singleton in its sample. This sequence joins TRBV3-1 and TRBJ1-1; no clear D. The CDR3 contains 14 residues. Trimming took 6 bases from V and 4 from J, leaving 15 bases between them. CDR1 LGHDT and CDR2 YNNKEL come from the germline V gene (reference sequence). The CDR3 DNA sequence: TGTGCCAGCAGGCAGAGAGGTATGAGCACTGAAGCTTTCTTT. Protein product: CASRQRGMSTEAFF. Together with reference TRBV3-1 and TRBJ1-1, the CDR3 gives the full variable domain: DTAVSQTPKYLVTQMGNDKSIKCEQNLGHDTMYWYKQDSKKFLKIMFSYNNKELIINETVPNRFSPKSPDKAHLNLHINSLELGDSAVYFCASRQRGMSTEAFFGQGTRLTVV.

This clonotype was observed at least ten times. The CDR3 loop reads CASRYRTSSTDTQYF. The DNA for the CDR3 is TGTGCCAGCAGATACAGGACCTCTAGCACAGATACGCAGTATTTT. V and J are TRBV28 and TRBJ2-3; D may be TRBD1 (5 bases). The germline V gene has CDR1 MDHEN and CDR2 SYDVKM. This CDR3 has 15 residues. V lost 6 bases and J 0 bases, leaving 13 bases between the germline ends.

About this clonotype itself: A much larger clone lies a single base off, so this may be a read error. This sequence joins TRBV10-3 and TRBJ1-1, with TRBD1 matching 8 bases. The CDR3 totals 15 residues. Per germline, CDR1 ENHRY and CDR2 SYGVKD. The CDR3 nucleotides read TGTACCATCACCCAAGGGACAGGCCAGGAATTTGAAGCTTTCTTT. Its protein product is CTITQGTGQEFEAFF.

The chain uses TRBV12-3 or TRBV12-4 and TRBJ2-5; TRBD2 aligns across 12 bases. The CDR3 contains 15 residues. J was trimmed by 5 bases and V by 7 bases; bases with no gene match: 8. The CDR3 region has the DNA TGTGCCAGCAAACATCTAGCGGGGGGGCGCGAGACCCAGTACTTC. Protein product: CASKHLAGGRETQYF.

This clonotype appeared a few times. The chain has TRBV6-1 and TRBJ2-7; D is ambiguous. In germline, CDR1 is MNHNS, CDR2 SASEGT. This CDR3 contains 13 residues. V was shortened by 2 bases and J by 3 bases, with 8 bases between the two germline ends. CDR3 nucleotides: TGTGCCAGCAGTGAAACTCTAGGCTACGAGCAGTACTTC. The encoded protein is CASSETLGYEQYF.

The chain combines TRBV6-5 with TRBJ1-6; no clear D. The CDR3 is made up of 16 amino acids. Trimming stripped 2 bases from V and 7 bases from J, with 15 bases between. In germline, CDR1 is MNHEY, CDR2 SVGAGI. CDR3 DNA sequence: TGTGCCAGCAGTTACGAGCCCAGGCGCGTGAATTCACCCCTCCACTTT. Amino acid sequence: CASSYEPRRVNSPLHF.

The rearrangement joins TRBV6-1 to TRBJ2-3, with a weak D call TRBD1 (6 bases). Trimming took off 2 bases at V and 3 bases at J, with 15 bases between the two ends. Germline V gene sequence: CDR1 MNHNS, CDR2 SASEGT. The CDR3 extends over 16 amino acids. The CDR3 DNA follows: TGTGCCAGCAGTGAAAGGAAGGCAGGGACAACAGATACGCAGTATTTT. Its translation: CASSERKAGTTDTQYF.

This clonotype was observed a few times. The V and J genes are TRBV4-3 and TRBJ1-3; D possibly corresponds to TRBD1 (5 bases). The V gene lost 5 bases and the J gene lost 0 bases, with 11 bases spanning the gap. The CDR3 contains 15 residues. Germline CDR1 reads LGHNA; CDR2 reads YSLEER. For the CDR3, the DNA is TGCGCCAGCAGCTTCGGGGCCGCCTCTGGAAACACCATATATTTT. It specifies CASSFGAASGNTIYF.

This clonotype has more than one count but fewer than ten. V usage is TRBV15 and J usage is TRBJ2-7; 14 bases match TRBD2. CDR3 length: 16 amino acids. The V gene end was trimmed by 2 bases and the J gene end by 4 bases; junction bases not matched to a gene: 4. The germline CDR1 and CDR2 sequences are LNHNV and YYDKDF (reference sequence). DNA of the CDR3: TGTGCCACCAGCAGAACCGGACTAGCGGGAGGTTACGAGCAGTACTTC. Encoded protein: CATSRTGLAGGYEQYF.

Only a few counts were recorded for this clonotype. The chain uses TRBV2 and TRBJ1-2; the D is unclear. This CDR3 region has 13 residues. Germline V CDR1 and CDR2: SNHLY, FYNNEI. V was trimmed by 3 bases and J by 4 bases, leaving 9 bases between them. CDR3 DNA: TGTGCCAGCAGTGAGACGGAAACCTATGGCTACACCTTC. Protein: CASSETETYGYTF.